This T cell receptor beta chain originates from a study of CD8 T cells in ankylosing spondylitis. V trimming: 5 bases; J trimming: 5 bases; junction bases outside the gene matches: 4. CDR1 is LGHDT, CDR2 YNNKEL, per germline (reference sequence). This CDR3 spans 14 amino acids. Points on this clonotype: Its antigen is undetermined.

With molecular barcodes, quantitative 5'-RACE was used to make the TCR beta libraries. TCRdb reprocessed the 5' RACE reads via MiXCR and lists one record per CDR3 protein. The sample contains about 750,000 distinct CDR3 sequences, around 17% of which appear only once. Study-wide points: Blood from ankylosing spondylitis patients appeared to carry a characteristic eight-variant TCR beta motif. With a CD8+ phenotype, disease-linked clones were relatively rare in peripheral blood. In ankylosing spondylitis patients, matched synovial fluid reportedly showed significant enrichment of disease-linked clones.

The sequenced material came from blood, either unsorted or a sorted T cell fraction (not recorded which). The chain links TRBV3-1 to TRBJ1-2, with 11 bases fitting TRBD1. This clonotype originated in a male donor with ankylosing spondylitis. For the CDR3, the DNA is TGTGCCAGCAGCTGGGACAGGGGGGATTATGGCTACACCTTC. This codes for CASSWDRGDYGYTF.